This TCR beta chain was observed in a study of beta chain features in type 1 diabetes. The isolated RNA, all of it, was reverse transcribed, so expressed TCRB transcripts were what got sequenced. Assay: immunoSEQ multiplex PCR; the TCRdb copy retains only in-frame clones and omits some. Found here are under 950,000 clones, 17% of them singletons; the top ten hold 0.02% to 0.03%. Study findings and constraints: Here, the possible influence of HLA type (on TCRB rearrangement) remained unresolved.

From germline, CDR1 is SGHTA and CDR2 FQGNSA. The V segment lost 5 bases and the J segment 5 bases; nucleotides outside the gene matches: 1. CDR3 length equals 13 residues. This clone was observed a few times. The antigen is unknown. V gene TRBV7-2 combines with J gene TRBJ2-2; 8 positions agree with TRBD1. The sequence was collected from a woman between 18 and 29 years old in good health. The sequenced material came from naive CD4+ T cells from blood. The CDR3, as DNA: TGTGCCAGCAGCGGACAGGGAACCGGGGAGCTGTTTTTT. This codes for CASSGQGTGELFF.